Below, 19 T cell receptor beta chains from the same sample are listed, as sequenced in a study of blood T cells in healthy people across ages. With a J-beta primer mix and a sample-barcoded 5' primer, a second PCR ran roughly 6 to 12 cycles. In TCRdb, the 5' RACE reads were re-called with MiXCR into one record per CDR3 protein. The data show about 720,000 distinct CDR3 sequences, around a quarter seen once. These data also featured in a second study, about T cells of mothers and their children.

The sample taken for sequencing was blood. Source of these receptors: a boy aged 5-17 years in good health.

The chain couples TRBV29-1 to TRBJ2-7; a possible D gene is TRBD1 (6 bases). V was pared by 3 bases and J by 1 base, with 16 bases between. The CDR3 is made up of 15 amino acids. Germline V CDR1 and CDR2: SQVTM, ANQGSEA. The CDR3 DNA reads TGCAGCGTTGAGTTCGGCGACAGGTTTTCCTACGAGCAGTACTTC. Residues: CSVEFGDRFSYEQYF.

This clonotype was observed a handful of times. V gene TRBV4-1 combines with J gene TRBJ2-7, with 9 nucleotides matching TRBD2. CDR1 and CDR2 (germline): MGHRA, YSYEKL. The CDR3 consists of 18 residues. V gave up 0 bases and J gave up 3 bases; unmatched junction bases: 12. CDR3 in amino acids: CASSQDLGWGLANYEQYF. The CDR3 DNA is TGCGCCAGCAGCCAAGACCTAGGCTGGGGACTAGCAAACTACGAGCAGTACTTC.

The chain links TRBV6-5 to TRBJ2-1; TRBD2 aligns across 9 bases. J lost 4 bases, V lost 6 bases, and 4 bases had no gene match. This CDR3 contains 14 residues. Per germline, CDR1 MNHEY and CDR2 SVGAGI. The CDR3 sequence: CASSQAGGYNEQFF. Here the CDR3 DNA reads TGTGCCAGCAGCCAAGCGGGAGGATACAATGAGCAGTTCTTC.

V gene TRBV7-3 combines with J gene TRBJ2-2, with D possibly matching TRBD2 (6 bases). Per the germline V gene, CDR1 is SGHTA and CDR2 is FQGTGA. V was pared by 5 bases and J by 6 bases, with 13 bases between. The CDR3 consists of 14 residues. CDR3 residues: CASSGSSVPGELFF. Written as DNA, the CDR3 is TGTGCCAGCAGCGGATCTAGCGTTCCCGGGGAGCTGTTTTTT. Complete variable domain (other parts from reference TRBV7-3 and TRBJ2-2): GAGVSQTPSNKVTEKGKYVELRCDPISGHTALYWYRQSLGQGPEFLIYFQGTGAADDSGLPNDRFFAVRPEGSVSTLKIQRTERGDSAVYLCASSGSSVPGELFFGEGSRLTVL.

This clonotype was recorded a few times. The genes are TRBV28 and TRBJ1-2; the D gene is possibly TRBD1 (6 bases). This CDR3 has 13 amino acids. V gave up 5 bases and J gave up 8 bases, with 15 bases separating them. CDR1 is MDHEN, CDR2 SYDVKM, per germline. The CDR3, as DNA: TGTGCCAGCAGTCTTCGGGGGGCCCCCGGCTACACCTTC. Translation: CASSLRGAPGYTF.

The chain joins TRBV7-2 to TRBJ2-4; possibly TRBD2 for D (5 bases). The germline gives CDR1 SGHTA, CDR2 FQGNSA. V lost 5 bases and J lost 3, with 11 bases in between. This CDR3 region has 14 residues. CDR3 region: CASSPDWGKNIQYF. CDR3 bases: TGTGCCAGCAGCCCGGACTGGGGCAAAAACATTCAGTACTTC.

This chain connects TRBV4-2 to TRBJ1-4; no clear D. CDR3 length: 15 residues. Germline V lookup: CDR1 LGHNA, CDR2 YNFKEQ. V was cut by 4 bases and J by 5 bases, with 14 bases left in between. CDR3 in amino acids: CASSLFLVSNEKLFF. For the CDR3, the DNA is TGTGCCAGCAGCCTTTTTCTGGTCTCCAATGAAAAACTGTTTTTT.

This rearrangement joins TRBV5-1 to TRBJ2-4; D might be TRBD1 or TRBD2, each matching 5 bases. Per the germline V gene, CDR1 is SGHRS and CDR2 is YFSETQ. Trimming left V 9 bases short and J 0 bases short, with 13 bases between. This CDR3 spans 14 amino acids. The CDR3 sequence: CATSRDPAKNIQYF. In DNA, the CDR3 is TGCGCCACCTCCCGGGACCCAGCCAAAAACATTCAGTACTTC.

This sequence joins TRBV7-9 and TRBJ2-7, with TRBD1 matching 10 bases. Germline V gene lookup returns CDR1 SEHNR and CDR2 FQNEAQ (reference sequence). The V gene end was trimmed by 4 bases and the J gene end by 2 bases; junction bases not matched to a gene: 5. This CDR3 has 15 residues. The CDR3 is CASSSRDRGPYEQYF. The CDR3 DNA reads TGTGCCAGCAGCTCCCGGGACAGGGGTCCCTACGAGCAGTACTTC.

This clonotype was counted ten times or more. This chain uses TRBV7-3 with TRBJ2-1; 9 nucleotides match TRBD2. The V segment lost 0 bases and the J segment 15 bases; nucleotides outside the gene matches: 6. This CDR3 spans 13 amino acids. In germline, CDR1 is SGHTA, CDR2 FQGTGA. The CDR3 DNA reads TGTGCCAGCAGCTTAACTAGCGGGGGCCGAGGGTTCTTC. This encodes CASSLTSGGRGFF.

The V and J genes are TRBV25-1 and TRBJ2-3, with TRBD2 as a possible D gene (5 bases). CDR1 MGHDK and CDR2 SYGVNS come from the germline V gene. This CDR3 contains 16 residues. Trimming took off 2 bases at V and 7 bases at J, with 19 bases between the two ends. CDR3 protein: CASSEGLGSPRNTQYF. Here the CDR3 DNA reads TGTGCCAGCAGTGAAGGGTTAGGGAGCCCCAGGAATACGCAGTATTTT.

In its sample, this clonotype was seen once. This chain connects TRBV7-2 to TRBJ2-5; D possibly matches TRBD1 or TRBD2 (5 bases each). The J call may not be correct, given that the DNA end is closer to TRBJ2-1. CDR1 is SGHTA and CDR2 is FQGNSA in the germline V gene. The CDR3 extends over 13 amino acids. The CDR3 region is CASSLAGPYEQFF. CDR3 DNA sequence: TGTGCCAGCAGCTTAGCGGGACCGTACGAGCAGTTCTTC.

This clonotype was counted between two and nine times. This sequence joins TRBV7-2 and TRBJ2-3; no clear D gene. Germline V lookup: CDR1 SGHTA, CDR2 FQGNSA. The ends were cut back, 1 base at V and 5 bases at J, with 7 bases in the middle. The CDR3 contains 13 residues. The CDR3 DNA sequence: TGTGCCAGCAGCTTAGTTTTTAGAGATACGCAGTATTTT. This gives the protein CASSLVFRDTQYF.

V and J are TRBV11-2 and TRBJ2-2; D is possibly TRBD2 (7 bases). CDR1 SGHAT and CDR2 FQNNGV come from the germline V gene. There are 15 residues in the CDR3. V dropped 1 base and J dropped 6 bases, with 12 bases sitting between them. CDR3 amino acids: CASSLAGGAAGELFF. The CDR3 region has the DNA TGTGCCAGCAGCTTAGCGGGGGGCGCCGCCGGGGAGCTGTTTTTT.

With regard to this clonotype: One end of the junction is discordant with germline, which a read error may explain. The gene calls are TRBV20-1 and TRBJ2-5; TRBD2 matches at 9 bases. Gene TRBJ2-7 matches the end of the DNA better, so the J call may be wrong. The CDR3 runs 14 residues. Germline V CDR1 and CDR2: DFQATT, SNEGSKA (reference sequence). The CDR3 region has the DNA TGCAGTGCTAGTCCGGGGACTAGCTCCTCCGAGCAGTACTTC. As protein: CSASPGTSSSEQYF.

There are a few counts of this clonotype. The CDR3, as DNA: TGCAGTGCTAGAGAGGGGCCACAGGGCGTAATTGAGCAGTACTTC. Translation: CSAREGPQGVIEQYF. This sequence joins TRBV20-1 and TRBJ2-1; D may be TRBD1 (6 bases). The DNA end is more similar to TRBJ2-7, so the J call may be wrong. Germline CDR1 DFQATT, CDR2 SNEGSKA (reference sequence). The CDR3 loop spans 15 amino acids.

This clonotype was observed a single time. The V and J genes are TRBV7-2 and TRBJ2-1; D gene unclear. The germline V gene encodes CDR1 SGHTA and CDR2 FQGNSA. V dropped 5 bases and J dropped 6 bases, with 11 bases sitting between them. This CDR3 is 13 amino acids long. CDR3 loop: CASSPPASNEQFF. The CDR3 DNA reads as TGTGCCAGCAGCCCCCCAGCGAGCAATGAGCAGTTCTTC.

Only a few counts were recorded for this clonotype. This chain connects TRBV7-6 to TRBJ1-3; no firm D call. The CDR3 loop spans 15 amino acids. Germline-derived CDR1 and CDR2 are SGHVS and FNYEAQ. V lost 5 bases to trimming and J lost 2 bases, with 13 bases between them. In nucleotides, the CDR3 is TGTGCCAGCAGCCCACGGACGAGGCCTGGAAACACCATATATTTT. As protein: CASSPRTRPGNTIYF.

The chain combines TRBV6-2 or TRBV6-3 with TRBJ1-1; no reliable D call. In germline, CDR1 is MNHEY, CDR2 SVGEGT. This CDR3 comprises 15 residues. Trimming removed 2 bases at V and 4 bases at J, with 14 bases between. The CDR3 DNA follows: TGTGCCAGCAGTTACCCGCAATTGGGAGGCACTGAAGCTTTCTTT. This sequence encodes CASSYPQLGGTEAFF.